These T cell receptor beta chains were read from a single sample in a study of OX40 agonist ivuxolimab in advanced cancers. Using immunoSEQ multiplex PCR, the repertoire was profiled, and TCRdb retains in-frame clones only, with some absent. The data show about 77,000 clones, with roughly 84% seen just once and 6.2% held by the top ten. The sample in question was CD4+ or CD8+ T cells sorted from blood, obtained in a trial of the OX40 agonist ivuxolimab. Receptor source: an adult with an advanced solid tumor such as melanoma, head and neck, liver or kidney cancer. The CDR3 runs from the conserved cysteine through the conserved F or W. A D gene is named only where the DNA matches it firmly. The size of a clone is reported for some rows only, either as once, few or many, or as a class for expanded clones.

few,NA,TRBJ2-5,TRBV21-1,17,TGTGCCAGCAGCAAAAGAAAAGGGGAGGTCATAAAAGAGACCCAGTACTTC,CASSKRKGEVIKETQYF
NA,TRBD1,TRBJ2-6,TRBV13,17,TGTGCCAGCAGCCCGAGGACAGGGCCCTCTGGGGCCAACGTCCTGACTTTC,CASSPRTGPSGANVLTF
NA,TRBD1,TRBJ1-2,TRBV5-1,13,TGCGCCAGCAGCCCCGGGACAGGGGAGGGCTACACCTTC,CASSPGTGEGYTF
NA,NA,TRBJ2-5,TRBV10-3,12,TGTGCCAGCACAGGGACCCAAGAGACCCAGTACTTC,CASTGTQETQYF
few,TRBD1,TRBJ2-7,TRBV10-1,15,TGCGCCAGCAGTGGGTCCGGGACAGGGGGCGACGAGCAGTACTTC,CASSGSGTGGDEQYF
NA,NA,TRBJ1-5,TRBV5-1,15,TGCGCCAGCAGCCTGGACAGCTATAGCAATCAGCCCCAGCATTTT,CASSLDSYSNQPQHF
NA,TRBD1,TRBJ2-3,TRBV28,14,TGTGCCAGCTTAAAAAGGGGGCGGACAGATACGCAGTATTTT,CASLKRGRTDTQYF
NA,TRBD1,TRBJ1-2,TRBV5-1,14,TGCGCCAGCAGCTTGAACAGGGGAACCGCTGGCTACACCTTC,CASSLNRGTAGYTF
NA,NA,TRBJ1-3,TRBV29-1,13,TGCAGCGTCTCAGGGTTGGCCGGAAACACCATATATTTT,CSVSGLAGNTIYF
NA,NA,TRBJ1-2,TRBV28,14,TGTGCCAGCAGAATAGGACAGTCTACCGATGGCTACACCTTC,CASRIGQSTDGYTF
NA,NA,TRBJ1-5,TRBV30,14,TGTGCCTGGAGTGTAGGCAGGGTGAATCAGCCCCAGCATTTT,CAWSVGRVNQPQHF
NA,TRBD2,TRBJ2-3,TRBV15,16,TGTGCCACCAGCGTCCGACTAGCGGGGGGGTCAGATACGCAGTATTTT,CATSVRLAGGSDTQYF
few,NA,TRBJ2-1,TRBV7-9,14,TGTGCCAGCAGCCCACGACAGGATTACAATGAGCAGTTCTTC,CASSPRQDYNEQFF
few,TRBD1,TRBJ2-7,TRBV11-3,13,TGTGCCAGCAGCGAGGGACAGGGCCTTGAGCAGTACTTC,CASSEGQGLEQYF
NA,NA,TRBJ1-5,TRBV28,12,TGTGCCAGCAGTGTACAAAGTCAGCCCCAGCATTTT,CASSVQSQPQHF
once,NA,TRBJ2-5,TRBV2,11,TGTGCCAGCAGACTTCAAGAGACCCAGTACTTC,CASRLQETQYF
NA,TRBD1,TRBJ2-1,TRBV10-3,15,TGTGCCATCAGTGGGGACAGGGGGCGGACAAATGAGCAGTTCTTC,CAISGDRGRTNEQFF
NA,NA,TRBJ2-3,TRBV27,16,TGTGCCAGCAGAAAGGGGGGGGCCGACCCCACAGATACGCAGTATTTT,CASRKGGADPTDTQYF
NA,NA,TRBJ2-7,TRBV4-1,16,TGCGCCAGCAGCCAAGCTGCCGGGACGTCCAACCACGAGCAGTACTTC,CASSQAAGTSNHEQYF
NA,NA,TRBJ1-5,TRBV30,13,TGTGCCTGGAGTGACCAGGGGTCACAGCCCCAGCATTTT,CAWSDQGSQPQHF
NA,TRBD2,TRBJ2-3,TRBV10-3,13,TGTGCCATCAGTGAGTCAACGGGAGGTACGCAGTATTTT,CAISESTGGTQYF
NA,NA,TRBJ1-4,TRBV28,15,TGTGCCAGCAGTTTACGGGCAGGACCTAATGAAAAACTGTTTTTT,CASSLRAGPNEKLFF
NA,NA,TRBJ1-6,TRBV11-1,15,TGTGCCAGCAGCTTAGGGGGCCTCTACAATTCACCCCTCCACTTT,CASSLGGLYNSPLHF
once,NA,TRBJ1-2,TRBV30,13,TGTGCCTGGAACAGGGAAGGAAACTATGGCTACACCTTC,CAWNREGNYGYTF
NA,NA,TRBJ2-5,TRBV29-1,14,TGCAGCGTTGAAAAGTCGGTCGCACGGGGGACCCAGTACTTC,CSVEKSVARGTQYF
NA,NA,TRBJ1-1,TRBV5-1,14,TGCGCCAGCAGCTTGAACAGATTGAACACTGAAGCTTTCTTT,CASSLNRLNTEAFF
NA,NA,TRBJ2-7,TRBV7-9,14,TGTGCCAGCAGGCCACCAAGTCCCCTCTACGAGCAGTACTTC,CASRPPSPLYEQYF
NA,NA,TRBJ2-5,TRBV5-1,16,TGCGCCAGCAGCTTGGGTCTGGGGGGCCACCAAGAGACCCAGTACTTC,CASSLGLGGHQETQYF
few,TRBD1,TRBJ2-5,TRBV6-5,15,TGTGCCAGCAGCCGCGACAGGGGAAGGCAAGAGACCCAGTACTTC,CASSRDRGRQETQYF
NA,NA,TRBJ1-2,TRBV28,12,TGTGCCAGTGCAGGGAGTCTAGGAGGCTACACCTTC,CASAGSLGGYTF
NA,TRBD1,TRBJ1-6,TRBV5-1,15,TGCGCCAGCAGCGCGGGACAGGGGGCTAATTCACCCCTCCACTTT,CASSAGQGANSPLHF
NA,NA,TRBJ1-2,TRBV11-2,16,TGTGCCAGCAGCTTATCATCTTCGGGTCTCATGGGTGGCTACACCTTC,CASSLSSSGLMGGYTF
NA,TRBD1,TRBJ2-1,TRBV4-1,17,TGCGCCAGCAGCCCTAGTGAGGCAGGGGGCTCCTACAATGAGCAGTTCTTC,CASSPSEAGGSYNEQFF